These 26 T cell receptor beta chains share one sample of origin, sequenced in a study of human T cells and chemical hapten exposure. Unseparated into fractions, whole blood served as the source from which total RNA was extracted. TCRdb itself ran the 5' RACE reads through MiXCR, one entry per CDR3 protein. This repertoire shows 130,000 or so distinct CDR3 sequences, about 4% found once; its top ten account for around 1.4%. These receptors were collected from a female donor in good health.

This clonotype was recorded at least ten times. The chain combines TRBV27 with TRBJ1-2; a possible D gene is TRBD1 (5 bases). The V and J ends lost 4 bases and 5 bases respectively, with 20 bases between them. There are 16 residues in the CDR3. Germline V CDR1 and CDR2: MNHEY, SMNVEV (reference sequence). The CDR3 loop is CASSSLQAGLLYGYTF. In nucleotides, the CDR3 is TGTGCCAGCAGTTCCTTGCAGGCAGGGCTACTTTATGGCTACACCTTC.

This clonotype was seen a few times. This rearrangement joins TRBV14 to TRBJ1-4; no clear D. Germline loops: CDR1 SGHDN, CDR2 FVKESK. V lost 0 bases to trimming and J lost 5 bases, with 10 bases between them. The CDR3 extends over 15 amino acids. The CDR3 DNA sequence: TGTGCCAGCAGCCAAGAAGTCGCTTCAAATGAAAAACTGTTTTTT. Encoded protein: CASSQEVASNEKLFF. Full variable domain (outside the CDR3, taken from reference TRBV14 and TRBJ1-4): EAGVTQFPSHSVIEKGQTVTLRCDPISGHDNLYWYRRVMGKEIKFLLHFVKESKQDESGMPNNRFLAERTGGTYSTLKVQPAELEDSGVYFCASSQEVASNEKLFFGSGTQLSVL.

This clonotype was found many times. This sequence joins TRBV12-3 or TRBV12-4 and TRBJ2-5; 10 bases fit TRBD1. This CDR3 comprises 16 residues. With V trimmed by 2 bases and J by 5 bases, 8 bases remained unmatched. CDR3 DNA: TGTGCCAGCAGTTTATACGCGACAGGGGGCGGTGAGACCCAGTACTTC. Translation: CASSLYATGGGETQYF.

This clonotype was observed at least ten times. This chain uses TRBV6-5 with TRBJ1-6; the D gene is possibly TRBD1 (6 bases). Germline CDR1 is MNHEY and CDR2 is SVGAGI. V was trimmed by 6 bases and J by 10 bases, leaving 16 bases between them. CDR3 length: 14 residues. The CDR3, as DNA: TGTGCCAGCAGGGACCGACAGGACTGGTCACCCCTCCACTTT. This translates into CASRDRQDWSPLHF.

This clonotype has at least ten counts. V and J are TRBV18 and TRBJ1-1; TRBD1 might be the D (5 bases). CDR3 size: 16 residues. Between the trimmed V and J ends, which lost 0 bases and 0 bases, there was a span of 11 bases. From germline, CDR1 is KGHSH and CDR2 LQKENI. CDR3 loop: CASSPPGRTLNTEAFF. The CDR3 DNA reads as TGTGCCAGCTCACCACCGGGACGGACTCTGAACACTGAAGCTTTCTTT.

This clonotype was observed a few times. The chain joins TRBV9 to TRBJ2-1; TRBD1 matches 8 bases. The V segment lost 4 bases and the J segment 4 bases; nucleotides outside the gene matches: 7. The CDR3 is 15 residues long. CDR1 is SGDLS and CDR2 is YYNGEE in the germline V gene. The DNA for the CDR3 is TGTGCCAGCAGCACTCCCGGGACAGGTTACAATGAGCAGTTCTTC. Its protein is CASSTPGTGYNEQFF.

This clonotype turned up a few times. The V call is TRBV10-3, the J call TRBJ2-1; 7 positions agree with TRBD1. The V gene's germline CDR1 is ENHRY and CDR2 SYGVKD. V lost 11 bases to trimming and J lost 5 bases; unmatched junction nucleotides: 9. This CDR3 has 13 amino acids. CDR3 nucleotide sequence: TGTGCCGTCCACCGGGACAGCAACAATGAGCAGTTCTTC. Protein sequence: CAVHRDSNNEQFF.

This clonotype was seen a few times. The chain employs TRBV3-1 and TRBJ2-3; no firm D call. The CDR3 is 15 amino acids. Trimming took 4 bases from V and 0 from J, leaving 11 bases between them. Germline V gene data show CDR1 as LGHDT and CDR2 as YNNKEL (reference sequence). CDR3 nucleotide sequence: TGTGCCAGCAGCCTAAGTGGTACTAGCACAGATACGCAGTATTTT. It is translated as CASSLSGTSTDTQYF.

This clonotype has a count of ten or more. This sequence joins TRBV6-1 and TRBJ2-6; no firm D call. The CDR3 contains 15 residues. The V gene lost 4 bases and the J gene lost 1 base, with 8 bases spanning the gap. Germline V CDR1 and CDR2: MNHNS, SASEGT. The DNA for the CDR3 is TGTGCCAGCAGTGGGGCTCAATCTGGGGCCAACGTCCTGACTTTC. Protein product: CASSGAQSGANVLTF.

This clonotype occurred many times. The chain has TRBV6-6 and TRBJ1-6; no definite D call. V shed 5 bases and J shed 7 bases, with 9 bases lying between them. CDR1 MNHNY and CDR2 SVGAGI come from the germline V gene (reference sequence). The CDR3 has 13 residues. CDR3: CASSPVWNSPLHF. The CDR3, as DNA: TGTGCCAGCAGTCCCGTTTGGAATTCACCCCTCCACTTT.

This clonotype was counted at least ten times. The CDR3 reads CASSQDRSEAFF. The CDR3 bases are TGTGCCAGCAGCCAAGACCGGAGTGAAGCTTTCTTT. This sequence joins TRBV3-1 and TRBJ1-1; the D is unclear. The CDR3 is 12 residues long. Trimming stripped 0 bases from V and 7 bases from J, with 6 bases between. CDR1 is LGHDT and CDR2 is YNNKEL in the germline V gene (reference sequence).

This clonotype was picked up many times. V and J are TRBV12-3 or TRBV12-4 and TRBJ2-7, with no clear D. The V end was cut by 1 base, the J end by 7 bases, with 8 bases between. CDR3 length: 12 residues. The CDR3 DNA is TGTGCCAGCAGTTTAGGGGGTCCGGAGCAGTACTTC. The encoded protein is CASSLGGPEQYF.

This clonotype has a count of ten or more. The rearrangement uses TRBV29-1 and TRBJ2-1; 8 bases agree with TRBD1. Per the germline V gene, CDR1 is SQVTM and CDR2 is ANQGSEA. V trimming: 1 base; J trimming: 4 bases; junction bases outside the gene matches: 12. This CDR3 contains 17 residues. DNA for the CDR3: TGCAGCGTTGAAGTATTCCAGGGGGCAACGCCTTACAATGAGCAGTTCTTC. This encodes CSVEVFQGATPYNEQFF.

In this sample, this clonotype turned up many times. This chain connects TRBV5-6 to TRBJ2-2; the match to TRBD1 covers 8 bases. The CDR3 has 15 residues. Trimming cost V 4 bases and J 7 bases; bases outside gene matches: 9. Germline CDR1 SGHDT, CDR2 YYEEEE. CDR3 in DNA: TGTGCCAGCAGCCCAGGACAGGGCTTGGGCGGGGAGCTGTTTTTT. It encodes CASSPGQGLGGELFF. The variable domain in full, with the rest retrieved from reference TRBV5-6 and TRBJ2-2, is DAGVTQSPTHLIKTRGQQVTLRCSPKSGHDTVSWYQQALGQGPQFIFQYYEEEERQRGNFPDRFSGHQFPNYSSELNVNALLLGDSALYLCASSPGQGLGGELFFGEGSRLTVL.

The rearrangement links TRBV2 to TRBJ2-5; TRBD2 might be the D (5 bases). This CDR3 region has 14 residues. V was shortened by 6 bases and J by 5 bases, with 16 bases between the two germline ends. Germline V gene sequence: CDR1 SNHLY, CDR2 FYNNEI. The CDR3 spells CASSEIVRGETQYF. CDR3 in DNA: TGTGCCAGCAGCGAGATAGTGAGAGGGGAGACCCAGTACTTC.

Ten or more counts support this clonotype. The chain couples TRBV9 to TRBJ2-3; 13 bases align to TRBD2. The germline V gene has CDR1 SGDLS and CDR2 YYNGEE. The CDR3 loop spans 19 amino acids. V trimming: 5 bases; J trimming: 0 bases; junction bases outside the gene matches: 12. CDR3 sequence: CASSWGTSGGGTSTDTQYF. For the CDR3, the DNA is TGTGCCAGCAGTTGGGGAACTAGCGGGGGGGGAACTAGCACAGATACGCAGTATTTT.

Of note for this clonotype: A much larger clone lies one base from this, so it may be a read error. The chain joins TRBV5-1 to TRBJ1-2; D unclear. From germline, CDR1 is SGHRS and CDR2 YFSETQ. V was pared by 3 bases and J by 6 bases, with 15 bases between. CDR3 length: 14 amino acids. CDR3 sequence reads: CASSSESSSHGYTF. The CDR3 DNA reads as TGCGCCAGCAGCTCGGAAAGCAGCTCCCATGGCTACACCTTC.

This clonotype has a count of ten or more. This rearrangement joins TRBV30 to TRBJ2-7; D possibly corresponds to TRBD1 (5 bases). From germline, CDR1 is GTSNPN and CDR2 SVGIG (reference sequence). Trimming removed 5 bases at V and 5 bases at J, with 10 bases between. The length of the CDR3 is 11 residues. CDR3 sequence reads: CAWQGADEQYF. DNA of the CDR3: TGTGCCTGGCAGGGTGCCGACGAGCAGTACTTC.

At least ten counts were recorded for this clonotype. CDR3 sequence: CASSPRLRTERGGDLVSYGYTF. In DNA form, the CDR3 reads TGTGCCAGCAGTCCACGTTTGAGGACCGAAAGAGGGGGAGATTTAGTAAGCTATGGCTACACCTTC. The V call is TRBV27, the J call TRBJ1-2; D may be TRBD1 (6 bases). The CDR3 consists of 22 residues. Germline V lookup: CDR1 MNHEY, CDR2 SMNVEV (reference sequence). V dropped 5 bases and J dropped 4 bases, with 38 bases sitting between them.

This clonotype appeared a few times. V and J are TRBV27 and TRBJ1-6; TRBD1 agrees at 7 bases. Trimming took 6 bases from V and 6 from J; bases not matched to a gene: 8. The germline V gene encodes CDR1 MNHEY and CDR2 SMNVEV (reference sequence). There are 15 residues in the CDR3. In DNA, the CDR3 is TGTGCCAGCAGGGGGGACAGTCTCGTTAATTCACCCCTCCACTTT. Translation: CASRGDSLVNSPLHF.

The gene calls are TRBV20-1 and TRBJ1-1; D uncertain. Germline V gene lookup returns CDR1 DFQATT and CDR2 SNEGSKA (reference sequence). Deletions cut 6 bases from V and 1 base from J, with 9 bases between. The CDR3 contains 12 residues. CDR3 in DNA: TGCAGTGCCCCAAAGCGGAACACTGAAGCTTTCTTT. It yields the protein CSAPKRNTEAFF.

This clonotype was counted many times. CDR3 sequence (DNA): TGTGCCAGCAGCCAAGAAGGTGCAGAAAGCACAGATACGCAGTATTTT. The encoded protein is CASSQEGAESTDTQYF. The V gene is TRBV4-2, the J gene TRBJ2-3; unclear D gene. The CDR3 is 16 amino acids. Trimming removed 0 bases at V and 0 bases at J, with 10 bases between. Germline CDR1 LGHNA, CDR2 YNFKEQ.

This clonotype was detected many times. The chain links TRBV29-1 to TRBJ1-1; D perhaps matches TRBD1 (6 bases). V lost 4 bases and J lost 0, with 24 bases in between. Per the germline V gene, CDR1 is SQVTM and CDR2 is ANQGSEA. This CDR3 comprises 18 residues. CDR3 protein: CSVGGRGDDPQLNTEAFF. As DNA, the CDR3 is TGCAGCGTTGGGGGTAGGGGGGACGACCCACAATTGAACACTGAAGCTTTCTTT.

Many counts were recorded for this clonotype. CDR3 in amino acids: CASSVADRGYGYTF. The CDR3 DNA reads as TGTGCCAGCAGCGTAGCCGACAGGGGCTATGGCTACACCTTC. This chain uses TRBV9 with TRBJ1-2; 8 bases fit TRBD1. With 0 bases clipped from V and 4 bases from J, the junction kept 2 bases outside the gene matches. The CDR3 has 14 residues. Germline V gene sequence: CDR1 SGDLS, CDR2 YYNGEE.

In its sample, this clonotype was seen many times. The chain combines TRBV12-3 or TRBV12-4 with TRBJ2-6; 9 bases match TRBD1. Germline trimming cut 2 bases from V and 4 bases from J; bases unmatched to any gene: 6. This CDR3 is built from 17 residues. The CDR3 sequence: CASSLTDRGTGANVLTF. CDR3 coding DNA: TGTGCCAGCAGTTTAACGGACAGGGGTACCGGGGCCAACGTCCTGACTTTC.

This clonotype was detected many times. The gene calls are TRBV7-2 and TRBJ2-3, with D perhaps given as TRBD1 or TRBD2 (5 bases each). CDR3 length equals 20 residues. V shed 2 bases and J shed 1 base, with 25 bases lying between them. Germline V CDR1 and CDR2: SGHTA, FQGNSA. The CDR3 DNA reads TGTGCCAGCAGCTTATTGGGCTTGATAGCCCGGGGCTGGGGCACAGATACGCAGTATTTT. Residues: CASSLLGLIARGWGTDTQYF.